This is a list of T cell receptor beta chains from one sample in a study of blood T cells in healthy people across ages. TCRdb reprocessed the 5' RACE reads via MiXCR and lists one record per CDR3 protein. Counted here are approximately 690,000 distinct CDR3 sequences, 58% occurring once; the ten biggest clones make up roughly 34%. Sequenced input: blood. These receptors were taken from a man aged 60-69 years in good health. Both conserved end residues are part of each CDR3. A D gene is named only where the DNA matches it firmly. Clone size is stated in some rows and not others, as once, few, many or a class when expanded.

CATSEGSTYEQYF,TGTGCCACCAGCGAGGGCTCCACCTACGAGCAGTACTTC,.,TRBV15,TRBJ2-7,.
CSAHAGTGGDEKLFF,TGCAGTGCTCACGCCGGGACAGGGGGAGATGAAAAACTGTTTTTT,.,TRBV20-1,TRBJ1-4,TRBD1
CASSLAGTSNQPQHF,TGCGCCAGCAGCCTGGCCGGGACTAGCAATCAGCCCCAGCATTTT,.,TRBV5-1,TRBJ1-5,.
CASSLSGGNSYEQYF,TGTGCCAGCAGCTTAAGCGGGGGAAACTCCTACGAGCAGTACTTC,.,TRBV5-1,TRBJ2-7,TRBD2
CASIYLGSTEAFF,TGTGCCAGCATCTACCTTGGAAGCACTGAAGCTTTCTTT,.,TRBV12-3/TRBV12-4,TRBJ1-1,.
CASSEVGGQSYNEQFF,TGTGCCAGCAGTGAAGTGGGGGGCCAGTCCTACAATGAGCAGTTCTTC,.,TRBV2,TRBJ2-1,.
CASSQGGPKIDGYTF,TGTGCCAGCAGCCAGGGAGGCCCAAAAATAGATGGCTACACCTTC,.,TRBV2,TRBJ1-2,.
CSAREPGLLYNEQFF,TGCAGTGCTAGAGAGCCGGGACTACTGTACAATGAGCAGTTCTTC,few,TRBV20-1,TRBJ2-1,TRBD2
CASSPTSGGASNEQFF,TGTGCCAGCAGCCCGACTAGCGGGGGGGCTAGTAATGAGCAGTTCTTC,.,TRBV7-2,TRBJ2-1,TRBD2
CASSLRTPGGDFSNQPQHF,TGTGCCAGCAGTTTACGAACTCCAGGGGGCGATTTTTCCAATCAGCCCCAGCATTTT,.,TRBV27,TRBJ1-5,TRBD1
CSVVVWTSETQYF,TGCAGCGTTGTGGTTTGGACATCAGAGACCCAGTACTTC,few,TRBV29-1,TRBJ2-5,.
CASSDIRETQYF,TGTGCCAGCAGTGATATCAGAGAGACCCAGTACTTC,.,TRBV12-3/TRBV12-4,TRBJ2-5,.
CASSYSFRERAGYTF,TGTGCCAGCAGTTACTCGTTCCGAGAACGGGCTGGCTACACCTTC,.,TRBV6-5,TRBJ1-2,.
CAISTQGANYGYTF,TGTGCCATCAGCACCCAGGGGGCAAACTATGGCTACACCTTC,few,TRBV10-3,TRBJ1-2,TRBD1
CASSYSRNNEQFF,TGTGCCAGCAGTTACTCGAGGAACAATGAGCAGTTCTTC,few,TRBV6-5,TRBJ2-1,.
CASSSGTGGGGTDTQYF,TGTGCCAGCAGCTCCGGGACAGGGGGAGGTGGCACAGATACGCAGTATTTT,.,TRBV12-3/TRBV12-4,TRBJ2-3,TRBD1
CASSLTSGSQETQYF,TGTGCCAGCAGCTTAACATCCGGGTCCCAAGAGACCCAGTACTTC,few,TRBV11-2,TRBJ2-5,.
CASSASSETPQYF,TGTGCCAGCAGCGCGTCTAGCGAAACCCCCCAGTACTTC,.,TRBV9,TRBJ2-4,.
CASSNGGRPHEKLFF,TGTGCCAGCAGCAATGGGGGGAGACCACATGAAAAACTGTTTTTT,few,TRBV21-1,TRBJ1-4,.
CSATLSGHGTQYF,TGCAGTGCTACTCTTAGCGGACATGGGACCCAGTACTTC,.,TRBV20-1,TRBJ2-5,.
CASSLGGTAASPLHF,TGTGCCAGCAGCTTAGGCGGGACAGCCGCTTCACCCCTCCACTTT,.,TRBV11-2,TRBJ1-6,TRBD1
CSARYGTGNTEAFF,TGCAGTGCTAGATATGGGACAGGGAACACTGAAGCTTTCTTT,.,TRBV20-1,TRBJ1-1,TRBD1
CASSEQGGMSEAFF,TGTGCCAGCAGTGAACAGGGAGGGATGTCTGAAGCTTTCTTT,.,TRBV25-1,TRBJ1-1,.
CASSASGGLSSYEQYF,TGTGCCAGCAGTGCTAGCGGGGGCCTAAGCTCCTACGAGCAGTACTTC,.,TRBV25-1,TRBJ2-7,TRBD2
CASSQSQGSGGNEQFF,TGTGCCAGCAGCCAATCCCAGGGTAGCGGGGGGAATGAGCAGTTCTTC,.,TRBV9,TRBJ2-1,TRBD2
CASSIDGQGARNEQFF,TGTGCCAGTAGTATAGATGGGCAGGGGGCGCGAAATGAGCAGTTCTTC,.,TRBV19,TRBJ2-1,TRBD1
CSANKASGGEETQYF,TGCAGTGCTAATAAGGCTAGCGGGGGGGAAGAGACCCAGTACTTC,.,TRBV20-1,TRBJ2-5,TRBD2
CASSVSWGTGELFF,TGTGCCAGCAGTGTATCCTGGGGTACCGGGGAGCTGTTTTTT,.,TRBV2,TRBJ2-2,.
CASSRLGLAGGTQETQYF,TGCGCCAGCAGCAGACTGGGACTAGCGGGGGGAACACAAGAGACCCAGTACTTC,few,TRBV5-1,TRBJ2-5,TRBD2
CASSLGRGQGRETQYF,TGTGCCAGCAGCCTCGGGCGGGGACAGGGGCGAGAGACCCAGTACTTC,.,TRBV4-2,TRBJ2-5,TRBD1
CASSYRPGETQYF,TGTGCCAGCAGTTACCGACCGGGAGAGACCCAGTACTTC,few,TRBV6-5,TRBJ2-5,.
CASSPTDRSYEQYF,TGTGCCAGCAGTCCAACGGACAGGAGCTACGAGCAGTACTTC,few,TRBV12-3/TRBV12-4,TRBJ2-7,TRBD1
CASSASGGGPSYNEQFF,TGTGCCAGCAGCGCCAGCGGGGGGGGCCCGTCCTACAATGAGCAGTTCTTC,.,TRBV9,TRBJ2-1,TRBD2
CASSDRRGWGETQYF,TGCGCCAGCAGTGATAGGAGGGGTTGGGGAGAGACCCAGTACTTC,.,TRBV10-2,TRBJ2-5,.
CASSGSEQYF,TGTGCCAGCAGCGGTAGTGAGCAGTACTTC,.,TRBV21-1,TRBJ2-5,.
CSARSGAYEQYF,TGCAGTGCTAGATCCGGGGCCTACGAGCAGTACTTC,.,TRBV20-1,TRBJ2-7,.
CASSPSHGLKYF,TGTGCCAGCAGCCCCTCCCATGGCCTCAAGTACTTC,few,TRBV6-2/TRBV6-3,TRBJ2-5,.
CASSVGRMQETQYF,TGTGCCAGCAGCGTAGGGAGGATGCAAGAGACCCAGTACTTC,.,TRBV11-2,TRBJ2-5,.
CASSLEGAANEKLFF,TGCGCCAGCAGCTTGGAGGGGGCGGCTAATGAAAAACTGTTTTTT,.,TRBV5-1,TRBJ1-4,TRBD1
CASRMTGGKGELYF,TGTGCCAGCAGGATGACAGGGGGTAAGGGGGAGCTGTACTTC,.,TRBV6-1,TRBJ2-7,TRBD1
CASSPRLLQETQYF,TGTGCCAGCAGCCCCCGACTACTCCAGGAGACCCAGTACTTC,.,TRBV7-9,TRBJ2-5,.
CASSYSAGKASPLHF,TGTGCCAGCAGTTACTCGGCAGGGAAAGCTTCACCCCTCCACTTT,.,TRBV6-5,TRBJ1-6,.
CASSPGPQIWNEQFF,TGTGCCAGCAGCCCGGGACCCCAAATTTGGAATGAGCAGTTCTTC,few,TRBV12-3/TRBV12-4,TRBJ2-1,.
CASSPGTAGISYEQYF,TGTGCCAGCAGCCCCGGGACAGCAGGAATCAGCTACGAGCAGTACTTC,.,TRBV7-2,TRBJ2-7,TRBD1
CASSPLAGPYGQYF,TGTGCCAGCAGCCCCCTAGCGGGCCCCTACGGGCAGTACTTC,.,TRBV2,TRBJ2-5,TRBD2
CASSFGLAGDSWYF,TGTGCCAGCAGCTTCGGACTAGCGGGGGACTCGTGGTATTTT,.,TRBV7-2,TRBJ2-3,TRBD2
CASSKDGWGQETQYF,TGTGCCAGCAGCAAAGACGGTTGGGGGCAAGAGACCCAGTACTTC,few,TRBV21-1,TRBJ2-5,.
CASSEAGDRAFF,TGTGCCAGCAGTGAAGCAGGGGACAGGGCGTTCTTC,.,TRBV6-1,TRBJ2-1,TRBD1